The rows below give T cell receptor beta chains drawn from one sample of a study of shared clonotypes between healthy human individuals. Sequenced by immunoSEQ multiplex PCR; TCRdb stores in-frame clones only, minus some. In the table there are more than 1.2 million clones, around 98.5% of which are singletons. Sequencing was performed on naive CD4+ T cells sorted from blood. The source of these receptors is a man aged 25-45 years in good health. The CDR3 runs from the conserved cysteine through the conserved F or W. The D gene is left open where the match is weak.

d_gene	j_gene	v_gene	CDR3aa	CDR3nt
NA	TRBJ2-7	TRBV4-3	CASSQAGGAGGGEQYF	TGCGCCAGCAGCCAAGCCGGAGGAGCAGGGGGAGGAGAGCAGTACTTC
NA	TRBJ2-2	TRBV6-1	CASSRQFTGELFF	TGTGCCAGCAGTAGACAGTTCACCGGGGAGCTGTTTTTT
NA	TRBJ2-7	TRBV27	CASSSPGTSSSYEQYF	TGTGCCAGCAGTTCTCCCGGTACTAGCAGCTCCTACGAGCAGTACTTC
NA	TRBJ2-5	TRBV27	CASTDHPQETQYF	TGTGCCAGTACGGACCACCCCCAAGAGACCCAGTACTTC
TRBD1	TRBJ2-2	TRBV6-6	CASRGTGANTGELFF	TGTGCCAGCAGAGGGACAGGGGCGAACACCGGGGAGCTGTTTTTT
TRBD2	TRBJ2-1	TRBV10-1	CASSESRLGSGRYNEQFF	TGCGCCAGCAGTGAGTCGAGGTTGGGTAGCGGGAGGTACAATGAGCAGTTCTTC
TRBD1	TRBJ1-1	TRBV4-1	CASSQATGVGTEAFF	TGCGCCAGCAGCCAGGCCACAGGGGTGGGCACTGAAGCTTTCTTT
NA	TRBJ2-1	TRBV18	CASSRGQYNEQFF	TGTGCCAGCTCACGCGGGCAATACAATGAGCAGTTCTTC
NA	TRBJ2-1	TRBV5-1	CASSSTTANEQFF	TGCGCCAGCAGCTCTACCACGGCCAATGAGCAGTTCTTC
NA	TRBJ1-1	TRBV4-3	CASSQAVGETEAFF	TGCGCCAGCAGCCAAGCGGTTGGGGAAACTGAAGCTTTCTTT